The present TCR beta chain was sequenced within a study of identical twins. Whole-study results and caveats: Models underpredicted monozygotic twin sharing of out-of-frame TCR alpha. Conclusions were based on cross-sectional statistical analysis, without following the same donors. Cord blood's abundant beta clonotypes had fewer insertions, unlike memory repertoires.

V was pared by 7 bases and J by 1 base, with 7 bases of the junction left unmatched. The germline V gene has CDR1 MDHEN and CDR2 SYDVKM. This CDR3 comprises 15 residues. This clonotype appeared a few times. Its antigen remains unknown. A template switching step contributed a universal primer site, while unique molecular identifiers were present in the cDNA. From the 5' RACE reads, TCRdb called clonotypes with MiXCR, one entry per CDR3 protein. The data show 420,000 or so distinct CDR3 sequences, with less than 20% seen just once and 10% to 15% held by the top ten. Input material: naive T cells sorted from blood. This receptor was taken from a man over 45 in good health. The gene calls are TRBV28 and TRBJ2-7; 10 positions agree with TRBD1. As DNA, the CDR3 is TGTGCCAGCATCCCCACGGGACAGGGGTCCTACGAGCAGTACTTC. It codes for CASIPTGQGSYEQYF.